This T cell receptor beta chain was recovered during a study of CD8 T cells in ankylosing spondylitis. General observations from the study: CD8+ by phenotype, disease-linked clones were relatively rare in peripheral blood. Matched ankylosing spondylitis synovial fluid reportedly showed significant enrichment of disease-linked clones. Characteristic of ankylosing spondylitis blood, it appeared, was a TCR beta motif comprising roughly 8 highly homologous variants.

Notes on this clonotype: Its antigen is unidentified.

TCR beta libraries were made by quantitative 5'-RACE with molecular barcodes. MiXCR, applied by TCRdb to the 5' RACE reads, yields one record per CDR3 protein. This table has a few hundred thousand distinct CDR3 sequences, 9.5% to 12% appearing once. CDR3 length equals 12 residues. Trimming shortened V by 1 base and J by 4 bases, and 7 bases separated the two germline ends. Germline assignment: CDR1 SQVTM and CDR2 ANQGSEA. The specimen sequenced was blood, either unsorted or a sorted T cell fraction (not recorded which). The gene calls are TRBV29-1 and TRBJ2-5, with D unclear. The receptor's source is a male donor with ankylosing spondylitis or in good health (not recorded which). The CDR3 DNA sequence: TGCAGCGTTGAAGGAGCTACAGAGACCCAGTACTTC. Translation gives CSVEGATETQYF.